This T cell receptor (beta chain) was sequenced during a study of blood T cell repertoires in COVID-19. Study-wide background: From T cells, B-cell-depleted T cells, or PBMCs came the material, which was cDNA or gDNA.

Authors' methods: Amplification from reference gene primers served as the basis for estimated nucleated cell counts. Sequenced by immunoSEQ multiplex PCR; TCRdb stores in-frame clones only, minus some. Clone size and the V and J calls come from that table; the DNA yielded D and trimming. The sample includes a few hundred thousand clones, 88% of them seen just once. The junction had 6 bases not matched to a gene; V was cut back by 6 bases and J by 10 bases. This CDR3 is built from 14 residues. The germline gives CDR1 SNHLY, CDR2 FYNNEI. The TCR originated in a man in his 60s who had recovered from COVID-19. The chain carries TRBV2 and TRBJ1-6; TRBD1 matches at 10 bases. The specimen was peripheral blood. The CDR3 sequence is CASRGTGVGSPLHF. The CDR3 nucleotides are TGTGCCAGCAGGGGGACAGGGGTAGGGTCACCCCTCCACTTT.